The 18 T cell receptor beta chains presented below share a single source sample, sequenced in a study of cytomegalovirus exposure and HLA in healthy donors. The PCR had 60 Vbeta and 13 Jbeta primers. Clones were read by immunoSEQ multiplex PCR, and TCRdb kept only the in-frame ones, dropping some. The table includes approximately 110,000 clones, around 79% detected once. Input material: PBMCs. These receptors were collected from a woman between 40 and 50 years old in good health and CMV-seronegative.

The gene calls are TRBV10-2 and TRBJ2-7; 11 nucleotides align to TRBD1. Germline loops: CDR1 WSHSY, CDR2 SAAADI. With 5 bases clipped from V and 2 bases from J, the junction kept 8 bases outside the gene matches. This CDR3 contains 16 residues. The CDR3 is CASSRGTGGRTYEQYF. DNA for the CDR3: TGCGCCAGCAGTCGAGGGACAGGGGGTCGGACCTACGAGCAGTACTTC.

The chain recombines TRBV6-1 with TRBJ1-6, with 9 bases lining up with TRBD1. After removal of 6 bases from V and 6 bases from J, the junction contained 3 bases not matched to a gene. Germline CDR1 MNHNS, CDR2 SASEGT. The CDR3 has 14 residues. Here the CDR3 reads CASRGQGGNSPLHF. The CDR3, as DNA: TGTGCCAGCAGGGGACAGGGTGGTAATTCACCCCTCCACTTT.

This clone was seen only a few times. The chain employs TRBV29-1 and TRBJ2-3, with 8 nucleotides matching TRBD2. Germline V gives CDR1 SQVTM, CDR2 ANQGSEA. V lost 2 bases, J lost 4 bases, and 11 bases stayed unmatched. The CDR3 consists of 16 residues. The CDR3 sequence: CSVETFKAGEADTQYF. The CDR3 DNA is TGCAGCGTTGAAACCTTTAAAGCGGGAGAGGCAGATACGCAGTATTTT.

The rearrangement joins TRBV28 to TRBJ1-6; D is perhaps TRBD1 (5 bases). CDR3 size: 16 residues. Trimming left V 6 bases short and J 9 bases short, with 21 bases between. Germline CDR1 is MDHEN and CDR2 is SYDVKM. CDR3 nucleotides: TGTGCCAGCAGCTCGGGCCCAAGTTTCGGGGGTTCACCCCTCCACTTT. It yields the protein CASSSGPSFGGSPLHF.

V gene TRBV6-5 combines with J gene TRBJ2-1, with TRBD1 as a possible D gene (6 bases). Germline assignment: CDR1 MNHEY and CDR2 SVGAGI. The CDR3 has 16 residues. Trimming left V 4 bases short and J 6 bases short, with 19 bases between. As DNA, the CDR3 is TGTGCCAGCAGTTCGACTACCGGGACACTTACCAATGAGCAGTTCTTC. Translated, it gives CASSSTTGTLTNEQFF.

The chain links TRBV4-3 to TRBJ2-2, with unresolved D. Germline CDR1 is LGHNA and CDR2 is YSLEER. The CDR3 is 14 amino acids. Deletions cut 6 bases from V and 2 bases from J, with 10 bases between. Written as DNA, the CDR3 is TGCGCCAGCAGTAGAACCTTTAACACCGGGGAGCTGTTTTTT. Translating it yields CASSRTFNTGELFF.

The V gene is TRBV11-3, the J gene TRBJ2-1; a possible D gene is TRBD2 (5 bases). CDR3 length: 13 amino acids. V lost 6 bases and J lost 8, with 14 bases in between. The V gene's germline CDR1 is SGHNT and CDR2 YENEEA. The CDR3: CASSRGGVYEQFF. Written as DNA, the CDR3 is TGTGCCAGCAGTCGGGGTGGGGTCTATGAGCAGTTCTTC.

This clone was observed a few times. The rearrangement links TRBV4-2 to TRBJ2-3; weak D call: TRBD1 (8 bases). V lost 1 base and J lost 6, with 20 bases in between. Looked up from germline, CDR1 is LGHNA and CDR2 is YNFKEQ. The CDR3 has 17 amino acids. CDR3 bases: TGTGCCAGCAGCCAAGGCGGGGGTCAGGGGGCTGAGGATACGCAGTATTTT. Protein: CASSQGGGQGAEDTQYF.

The V call is TRBV7-3, the J call TRBJ2-7; D possibly corresponds to TRBD2 (6 bases). Germline CDR1 and CDR2: SGHTA and FQGTGA. The CDR3 extends over 17 amino acids. The V end lost 2 bases, the J end lost 3 bases, and 20 bases lay between the germline ends. CDR3 nucleotide sequence: TGTGCCAGCAGCTTAGGGGCCCCTAGCGTGGGGGTCTACGAGCAGTACTTC. This translates into CASSLGAPSVGVYEQYF. The whole variable domain, filled in from reference TRBV7-3 and TRBJ2-7, reads GAGVSQTPSNKVTEKGKYVELRCDPISGHTALYWYRQSLGQGPEFLIYFQGTGAADDSGLPNDRFFAVRPEGSVSTLKIQRTERGDSAVYLCASSLGAPSVGVYEQYFGPGTRLTVT.

The genes are TRBV9 and TRBJ1-3; no definite D call. The CDR3 length is 15 residues. Germline V lookup: CDR1 SGDLS, CDR2 YYNGEE. V lost 5 bases to trimming and J lost 0 bases, with 12 bases between them. CDR3 in DNA: TGTGCCAGCAGTGCCCGGGGAGCCTCTGGAAACACCATATATTTT. As protein: CASSARGASGNTIYF.

This clone was recorded only once. The DNA is left out, because the CDR3 cannot be placed on it with certainty; the CDR3 is given as TCRdb lists it. The chain joins TRBV2 to TRBJ2-3; the listed D gene, TRBD1, was not tested against the DNA. The germline gives CDR1 SNHLY, CDR2 FYNNEI. Ends included, the CDR3 has 19 residues. CDR3 loop: CASILDPLTVSGLTDTQYF.

The chain is built from TRBV7-2 and TRBJ1-6, with TRBD1 as a possible D gene (5 bases). This CDR3 spans 16 amino acids. The V end lost 5 bases, the J end lost 6 bases, and 17 bases lay between the germline ends. Germline CDR1 reads SGHTA; CDR2 reads FQGNSA. The CDR3 region is CASSPRGGGFNSPLHF. CDR3 sequence (DNA): TGTGCCAGCAGCCCTAGGGGTGGGGGGTTTAATTCACCCCTCCACTTT.

This chain joins TRBV2 and TRBJ2-7, with 10 nucleotides matching TRBD2. This CDR3 spans 13 amino acids. Trimming removed 11 bases from V and 0 bases from J; junction bases left unmatched: 4. The germline V gene has CDR1 SNHLY and CDR2 FYNNEI. In DNA form, the CDR3 reads TGTGCCCGCTCTAGCGGGAGCTCCTACGAGCAGTACTTC. It translates to CARSSGSSYEQYF.

The chain combines TRBV7-3 with TRBJ2-3, with D possibly being TRBD1 (6 bases). Trimming removed 10 bases from V and 0 bases from J, with 14 bases in between. From germline, CDR1 is SGHTA and CDR2 FQGTGA. The CDR3 contains 14 residues. CDR3 region: CATRQAASTDTQYF. As DNA, the CDR3 is TGTGCCACCCGACAGGCCGCTAGCACAGATACGCAGTATTTT.

CDR3: CASSLAGGPGETQYF. The CDR3 DNA sequence: TGTGCCAGCAGCTTAGCGGGGGGGCCGGGGGAGACCCAGTACTTC. The J gene is TRBJ2-5, the V gene TRBV7-3; 9 bases are shared with TRBD2. V trimming: 2 bases; J trimming: 5 bases; junction bases outside the gene matches: 6. CDR3 length: 15 residues. Germline CDR1 is SGHTA and CDR2 is FQGTGA.

The J gene is TRBJ2-3, the V gene TRBV28, with D uncertain. V dropped 4 bases and J dropped 3 bases, with 11 bases sitting between them. The germline V gene encodes CDR1 MDHEN and CDR2 SYDVKM. The CDR3 runs to 14 residues. CDR3 DNA sequence: TGTGCCAGCAGTTCTGTCACCGGGACAGATACGCAGTATTTT. Its translation: CASSSVTGTDTQYF.

This chain connects TRBV6-6 to TRBJ1-2; 7 nucleotides match TRBD1. Trimming took 6 bases from V and 7 from J; bases not matched to a gene: 8. CDR3 size: 13 residues. Germline CDR1 MNHNY, CDR2 SVGAGI (reference sequence). The CDR3 DNA reads as TGTGCCAGCAGCTCTGACAGGGCTGCTGGCTACACCTTC. This sequence encodes CASSSDRAAGYTF.

The chain joins TRBV7-8 to TRBJ1-1; 7 nucleotides align to TRBD1. The CDR3 length is 18 residues. Germline-derived CDR1 and CDR2 are SGHVS and FQNEAQ. The V gene end was trimmed by 1 base and the J gene end by 0 bases; junction bases not matched to a gene: 11. CDR3 nucleotide sequence: TGTGCCAGCAGCTTAGTAGGAACCGGGACAGCCGTGAACACTGAAGCTTTCTTT. Protein product: CASSLVGTGTAVNTEAFF.